The 19 T cell receptor beta chains below all came from one sample that was sequenced in a study of PD-1 blockade in classical Hodgkin lymphoma. Brentuximab vedotin exposure varied, and every patient relapsed after autologous stem cell transplantation. This table comes from immunoSEQ multiplex PCR, and its TCRdb copy is limited to in-frame clones, with some not included. Counted here are 70,000 or so clones, about 93% occurring once; the ten biggest clones make up over 6.5%. Sample: peripheral blood mononuclear cells (PBMCs), taken at baseline. The receptors derive from a human donor with classical Hodgkin lymphoma.

Turning to this clone: The junction does not match germline at one end; this may be a read error. The V and J genes are TRBV25-1 and TRBJ1-2; D might be TRBD1 (5 bases). This CDR3 has 18 residues. Germline V CDR1 and CDR2: MGHDK, SYGVNS. CDR3 nucleotides: TGTGCCAGCAGCGAATCATCCCTAGGTGGCCAGGGCAACTATGGCTACACCTTC. Protein: CASSESSLGGQGNYGYTF.

V and J are TRBV27 and TRBJ2-2; a weak D match, TRBD2 (6 bases). CDR1 and CDR2 (germline): MNHEY, SMNVEV (reference sequence). This CDR3 has 13 residues. V lost 4 bases and J lost 5, with 8 bases in between. DNA for the CDR3: TGTGCCAGCAGTTCCGCGGGGACCGGGGAGCTGTTTTTT. Its protein is CASSSAGTGELFF.

This clone showed up just a few times. At the DNA level, this CDR3 is encoded by other sequences in the same sample as well. The V gene is TRBV7-3, the J gene TRBJ2-1, with 10 nucleotides matching TRBD2. This CDR3 contains 15 residues. V gave up 2 bases and J gave up 5 bases; unmatched junction bases: 3. Germline V CDR1 and CDR2: SGHTA, FQGTGA. CDR3 DNA: TGTGCCAGCAGCTTAGGACTAGCGGAGAACAATGAGCAGTTCTTC. Its protein product is CASSLGLAENNEQFF.

The V gene is TRBV4-3, the J gene TRBJ2-5; no firm D call. This CDR3 comprises 14 residues. V gave up 0 bases and J gave up 3 bases, with 8 bases separating them. CDR1 and CDR2 from the germline V gene are LGHNA and YSLEER. The CDR3 is CASSQELQEETQYF. Here the CDR3 DNA reads TGCGCCAGCAGCCAAGAGCTTCAGGAAGAGACCCAGTACTTC.

The V gene is TRBV29-1, the J gene TRBJ2-7, with 8 positions matching TRBD1. J gave up 2 bases and V 6 bases, and 9 bases lay outside the gene matches. Germline V gene lookup returns CDR1 SQVTM and CDR2 ANQGSEA. The length of the CDR3 is 14 residues. The CDR3 region has the DNA TGCAGCGTAGACCTGGGACAGGATACCTACGAGCAGTACTTC. Its translation is CSVDLGQDTYEQYF.

The J gene is TRBJ2-5, the V gene TRBV5-1, with D uncertain. Trimming removed 0 bases from V and 5 bases from J, with 11 bases in between. The CDR3 has 14 amino acids. Germline CDR1 is SGHRS and CDR2 is YFSETQ. CDR3 nucleotides: TGCGCCAGCAGCTTGGGCAGGCTCTCGGAGACCCAGTACTTC. It encodes CASSLGRLSETQYF.

This clone came up once. The J gene is TRBJ1-1, the V gene TRBV5-1; a possible D gene is TRBD1 (5 bases). This CDR3 contains 15 residues. CDR1 SGHRS and CDR2 YFSETQ come from the germline V gene. V was pared by 1 base and J by 4 bases, with 14 bases between. The CDR3 DNA sequence: TGCGCCAGCAGCTTGAGTGGGGACTCGACCACTGAAGCTTTCTTT. It specifies CASSLSGDSTTEAFF. The full variable domain, with the rest looked up from reference TRBV5-1 and TRBJ1-1, is KAGVTQTPRYLIKTRGQQVTLSCSPISGHRSVSWYQQTPGQGLQFLFEYFSETQRNKGNFPGRFSGRQFSNSRSEMNVSTLELGDSALYLCASSLSGDSTTEAFFGQGTRLTVV.

The CDR3 here is CASSVSGSAGNTIYF. In nucleotides, the CDR3 is TGTGCCAGCAGCGTAAGCGGGTCAGCTGGAAACACCATATATTTT. The J gene is TRBJ1-3, the V gene TRBV9; D is unclear. V was pared by 1 base and J by 2 bases, with 10 bases between. The CDR3 length is 15 residues. The germline V gene encodes CDR1 SGDLS and CDR2 YYNGEE. The full variable domain, rest sourced from reference TRBV9 and TRBJ1-3, is DSGVTQTPKHLITATGQRVTLRCSPRSGDLSVYWYQQSLDQGLQFLIQYYNGEERAKGNILERFSAQQFPDLHSELNLSSLELGDSALYFCASSVSGSAGNTIYFGEGSWLTVV.

This clone was detected once. V gene TRBV18 combines with J gene TRBJ1-1, with no clear D. Per the germline V gene, CDR1 is KGHSH and CDR2 is LQKENI. The V gene lost 3 bases and the J gene lost 6 bases, with 23 bases spanning the gap. CDR3 length: 17 residues. As DNA, the CDR3 is TGTGCCAGCTCACCTATCGCGATGGGCCCCGGTTCCGCTGAAGCTTTCTTT. Protein: CASSPIAMGPGSAEAFF.

CDR3 DNA sequence: TGTGCCAGCAGCTTTCCGAGCTCCTACGAGCAGTACTTC. Its translation is CASSFPSSYEQYF. The chain joins TRBV5-4 to TRBJ2-7; D call uncertain. V was pared by 2 bases and J by 0 bases, with 6 bases between. CDR3 length equals 13 residues. CDR1 is SGHNT and CDR2 is YYREEE in the germline V gene (reference sequence).

The chain combines TRBV10-3 with TRBJ1-4; a possible D gene is TRBD1 (5 bases). V lost 4 bases to trimming and J lost 7 bases, with 10 bases between them. Germline V CDR1 and CDR2: ENHRY, SYGVKD. This CDR3 comprises 13 residues. CDR3 nucleotides: TGTGCCATCAGTGCTGGGACTCGTGAAAAACTGTTTTTT. Protein sequence: CAISAGTREKLFF.

The chain recombines TRBV4-1 with TRBJ2-1; TRBD2 aligns across 7 bases. Losses at the gene ends were 4 bases for V and 4 bases for J; bases not matched to a gene: 10. Germline V gives CDR1 MGHRA, CDR2 YSYEKL. CDR3 length equals 16 residues. This CDR3 reads CASSPNGEGPYNEQFF. The CDR3 bases are TGCGCCAGCAGCCCCAACGGGGAGGGGCCATACAATGAGCAGTTCTTC.

This sequence joins TRBV9 and TRBJ2-7, with D possibly being TRBD2 (5 bases). The CDR3 consists of 14 residues. Germline CDR1 reads SGDLS; CDR2 reads YYNGEE. The V and J ends lost 0 bases and 3 bases respectively, with 10 bases between them. Here the CDR3 reads CASSVGAEDYEQYF. The CDR3 nucleotides are TGTGCCAGCAGCGTAGGGGCGGAGGACTACGAGCAGTACTTC.

This chain uses TRBV2 with TRBJ2-5, with TRBD2 identical over 8 bases. The CDR3 consists of 17 residues. CDR1 is SNHLY, CDR2 FYNNEI, per germline. V shed 1 base and J 5 bases; nucleotides not matched to a gene: 12. The CDR3 nucleotides read TGTGCCAGCAGTGAAGGTCGGGCGGGGGGTGGTTGGGAGACCCAGTACTTC. Translation gives CASSEGRAGGGWETQYF. Full variable domain (rest looked up from reference TRBV2 and TRBJ2-5): EPEVTQTPSHQVTQMGQEVILRCVPISNHLYFYWYRQILGQKVEFLVSFYNNEISEKSEIFDDQFSVERPDGSNFTLKIRSTKLEDSAMYFCASSEGRAGGGWETQYFGPGTRLLVL.

As concerns this clone: Other DNA variants within this sample encode the same CDR3. The V and J genes are TRBV6-5 and TRBJ1-1; no firm D call. Trimming left V 6 bases short and J 0 bases short, with 11 bases between. CDR1 and CDR2 (germline): MNHEY, SVGAGI. This CDR3 has 14 residues. This CDR3 reads CASRRTGMNTEAFF. The CDR3 DNA sequence: TGTGCCAGCAGGCGCACTGGGATGAACACTGAAGCTTTCTTT.

V and J are TRBV29-1 and TRBJ2-1, with 7 bases fitting TRBD1. From germline, CDR1 is SQVTM and CDR2 ANQGSEA. The junction had 9 bases not matched to a gene; V was cut back by 6 bases and J by 4 bases. This CDR3 spans 14 amino acids. CDR3 coding DNA: TGCAGCGTCCGCCGGGACAGAGATTACAATGAGCAGTTCTTC. This codes for CSVRRDRDYNEQFF.

The CDR3 region is CASSPGGAADTQYF. CDR3 coding DNA: TGTGCCAGCAGCCCCGGGGGGGCGGCAGATACGCAGTATTTT. V is TRBV5-4 and J is TRBJ2-3, with 8 bases identical to TRBD2. The CDR3 totals 14 residues. The germline CDR1 and CDR2 sequences are SGHNT and YYREEE (reference sequence). V was clipped by 4 bases and J by 4 bases; unmatched bases: 5.

This clone was counted a few times. This chain joins TRBV28 and TRBJ2-5; D is ambiguous. The CDR3 spans 15 residues. Between the trimmed V and J ends, which lost 3 bases and 2 bases, there was a span of 13 bases. Germline V gives CDR1 MDHEN, CDR2 SYDVKM. The CDR3 bases are TGTGCCAGCAGTTTGCCCTATTCCGGACAAGAGACCCAGTACTTC. The encoded protein is CASSLPYSGQETQYF.

This chain joins TRBV30 and TRBJ2-3, with D tentatively TRBD2 (5 bases). This CDR3 comprises 14 residues. Germline-derived CDR1 and CDR2 are GTSNPN and SVGIG (reference sequence). V was clipped by 3 bases and J by 10 bases, with 20 bases between them. This CDR3 is CAWSPSPSPVPQYF. CDR3 sequence (DNA): TGTGCCTGGAGCCCTAGCCCTTCCCCCGTCCCGCAGTATTTT.